A selection of T cell receptor beta chains follows, all from one sample in a study of blood T cell repertoires in COVID-19. Assay: immunoSEQ multiplex PCR; the TCRdb copy retains only in-frame clones and omits some. Of 210,000 or so clones in the sample, roughly 80% were seen once. The sample comprised peripheral blood. These receptors all come from an elderly woman with acute or convalescent COVID-19. CDR3s include the opening cysteine and the closing phenylalanine or tryptophan.

V gene	J gene	CDR3 protein
TRBV7-3	TRBJ2-2	CASSLTPGHSNFTGELFF
TRBV12-3/TRBV12-4	TRBJ2-7	CASSFTVEQYF
TRBV6-2/TRBV6-3	TRBJ2-2	CASSYSLGTGGGYTGELFF
TRBV7-3	TRBJ2-1	CASSRSSGRNNEQFF
TRBV19	TRBJ2-1	CASREAGRYNEQFF
TRBV7-2	TRBJ1-5	CASSLWGQGGDNQPQHF
TRBV7-6	TRBJ2-7	CASSFNGGNEQYF
TRBV3-1/TRBV3-2	TRBJ1-1	CASSALWEFTEAFF
TRBV6-5	TRBJ2-5	CASSLGLAGETQYF
TRBV29-1	TRBJ2-1	CSVAWGLAGHNEQFF
TRBV6-6	TRBJ1-1	CATGQGNTEAFF
TRBV6-6	TRBJ1-4	CASSLEGGGNEKLFF
TRBV9	TRBJ1-1	CASSGGLMNTEAFF
TRBV30	TRBJ1-2	CAWSVGVGGYTF
TRBV7-3	TRBJ2-3	CASSLSVEDTQYF